A selection of T cell receptor beta chains follows, all from one sample in a study of early T cells in non-severe SARS-CoV-2 infection. TCRdb passed the 5' RACE reads through MiXCR, listing each CDR3 protein once. The repertoire holds about 28,000 distinct CDR3 sequences, with 3.5% to 5.5% as singletons. The sequencing here drew on whole blood, taken at baseline. The receptors come from an adult who was a healthcare worker with PCR-confirmed SARS-CoV-2 infection or an uninfected control (not recorded which). Each CDR3 is given with its conserved first and last residue. D genes are given only for firm matches. Where a row states a size, it is once, few, many or the class of an expanded clone; other rows omit it.

J: TRBJ2-3; D: -; size: many; V: TRBV20-1; DNA: TGCAGTGCCCCTCGACTAGCGCAGTATTTT; CDR3: CSAPRLAQYF
J: TRBJ2-7; D: TRBD2; size: many; V: TRBV7-6; DNA: TGTGCCAGCAGCTTATCTCCGGGACTAGCGTCCCACGAGCAGTACTTC; CDR3: CASSLSPGLASHEQYF
J: TRBJ2-3; D: -; size: many; V: TRBV29-1; DNA: TGCAGCGTTGAACACGACCCCACAGATACGCAGTATTTT; CDR3: CSVEHDPTDTQYF
J: TRBJ1-2; D: -; size: -; V: TRBV18; DNA: TGTGCCAGCTCAGTACAAGCAGGAGCTAACTATGGCTACACCTTC; CDR3: CASSVQAGANYGYTF
J: TRBJ1-4; D: -; size: medium-sized; V: TRBV4-1; DNA: TGCGCCAGCAGCCGGGATACGGACAACTTTAATGAAAAACTGTTTTTT; CDR3: CASSRDTDNFNEKLFF
J: TRBJ1-2; D: TRBD1; size: many; V: TRBV29-1; DNA: TGCAGCGTGGGACAGGCAGGCTATGGCTACACCTTC; CDR3: CSVGQAGYGYTF
J: TRBJ1-1; D: -; size: many; V: TRBV12-3/TRBV12-4; DNA: TGTGCCAGCAGGACCGGGACATTGAACACTGAAGCTTTCTTT; CDR3: CASRTGTLNTEAFF
J: TRBJ2-4; D: TRBD2; size: -; V: TRBV7-6; DNA: TGTGCCAGCAGCCTTACGGCGGGAGGGGCCAAAAACATTCAGTACTTC; CDR3: CASSLTAGGAKNIQYF
J: TRBJ1-1; D: -; size: many; V: TRBV10-1; DNA: TGCGCCAGCAGTGATCCCGGGACACATGAAGCTTTCTTT; CDR3: CASSDPGTHEAFF
J: TRBJ2-1; D: -; size: many; V: TRBV5-1; DNA: TGCGCCAGCAGCTTGGAAGGGCCCAACAATGAGCAGTTCTTC; CDR3: CASSLEGPNNEQFF
J: TRBJ2-1; D: TRBD1; size: many; V: TRBV5-1; DNA: TGCGCCAGCAGCTCGGGACAGGAGGATGAGCAGTTCTTC; CDR3: CASSSGQEDEQFF
J: TRBJ2-7; D: -; size: few; V: TRBV7-3; DNA: TGTGCCAGCAGCCCACCGCGGAAAGTGCCTCGGGGCGAGCAGTACTTC; CDR3: CASSPPRKVPRGEQYF
J: TRBJ1-2; D: TRBD1; size: many; V: TRBV5-1; DNA: TGCGCCAGCAGCGAAAGGACAGGGCAAGAGGGCTACACCTTC; CDR3: CASSERTGQEGYTF
J: TRBJ1-2; D: TRBD1; size: -; V: TRBV20-1; DNA: TGCAGTGCGGGGGGGACAGCCCTTAACTATGGCTACACCTTC; CDR3: CSAGGTALNYGYTF
J: TRBJ2-7; D: -; size: many; V: TRBV28; DNA: TGTGCCAGCAGTTTAGGGGAAGCCTACGAGCAGTACTTC; CDR3: CASSLGEAYEQYF
J: TRBJ2-3; D: TRBD2; size: -; V: TRBV7-8; DNA: TGTGCCAGCAGCCCCCTCGTGGCGGGAGTTCGGCGGTCTACGCAGTATTTT; CDR3: CASSPLVAGVRRSTQYF
J: TRBJ2-3; D: -; size: many; V: TRBV3-2; DNA: TGTGCCAGCAGTCCCTCAAGGGGTAACACAGATACGCAGTATTTT; CDR3: CASSPSRGNTDTQYF